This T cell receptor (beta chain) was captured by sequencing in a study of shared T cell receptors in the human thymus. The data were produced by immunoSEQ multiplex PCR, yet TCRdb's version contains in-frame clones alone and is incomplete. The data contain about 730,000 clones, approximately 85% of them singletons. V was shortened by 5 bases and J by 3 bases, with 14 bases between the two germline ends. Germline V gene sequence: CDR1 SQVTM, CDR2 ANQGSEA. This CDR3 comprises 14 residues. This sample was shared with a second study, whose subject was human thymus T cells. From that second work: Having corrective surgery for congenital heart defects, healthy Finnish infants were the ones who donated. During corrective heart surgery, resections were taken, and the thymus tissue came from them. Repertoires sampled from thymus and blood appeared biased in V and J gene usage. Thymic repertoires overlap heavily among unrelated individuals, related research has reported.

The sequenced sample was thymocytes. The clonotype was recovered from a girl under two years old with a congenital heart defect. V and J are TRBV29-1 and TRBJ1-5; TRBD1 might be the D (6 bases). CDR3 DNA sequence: TGCAGCGTTCAGTATGACAGGCCCAATCAGCCCCAGCATTTT. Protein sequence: CSVQYDRPNQPQHF.